This TCR beta chain derives from a study of CD8 T cells in ankylosing spondylitis. Study outcomes and limitations: Disease-associated clones were reportedly significantly overrepresented in matched ankylosing spondylitis synovial fluid.

TCRdb analysed the 5' RACE reads with MiXCR anew, one entry per CDR3 protein. This table holds 85,000 to 100,000 distinct CDR3 sequences, 8.8% found once. Trimming took 3 bases from V and 9 from J, leaving 21 bases between them. The CDR3 spans 15 residues. Germline lookup yields CDR1 DFQATT and CDR2 SNEGSKA (reference sequence). This clonotype appeared many times. Antigen unknown. This clonotype originated in a male donor with ankylosing spondylitis or in good health (not recorded which). The chain uses TRBV20-1 and TRBJ1-3; D gene ambiguous. Source material: blood, either unsorted or a sorted T cell fraction (not recorded which). The CDR3 DNA is TGCAGTGCTAGGACGGAGCGGGAGGAGATAGCCACCATATATTTT. Protein sequence: CSARTEREEIATIYF.